These T cell receptor beta chains were read from a single sample in a study of T cells in Graves' hyperthyroidism and ophthalmopathy. One entry per CDR3 protein results from TCRdb running MiXCR on the multiplex PCR reads. The repertoire holds 250,000 to 300,000 distinct CDR3 sequences, about 14% seen once, with about 14% in the top ten. The material sequenced was blood. The source of these receptors is a woman aged 40 to 50 with Graves' hyperthyroidism that later progressed to Graves' ophthalmopathy. Both conserved end residues are part of each CDR3. A D gene is named only where the DNA matches it firmly. Clone size is shown for a subset of rows, as once, few, many or a class of expanded clone.

v_gene,j_gene,abundance,d_gene,CDR3nt,CDR3aa
TRBV28,TRBJ2-1,few,TRBD2,TGTGCCAGCAGTCAAAGACTAGCGGGGTCCTACAATGAGCAGTTCTTC,CASSQRLAGSYNEQFF
TRBV27,TRBJ1-4,-,TRBD1,TGTGCCAGCAGCCCACAGGGGGCTTACGAAAAACTGTTTTTT,CASSPQGAYEKLFF
TRBV12-3/TRBV12-4,TRBJ2-1,many,-,TGTGCCAGCAGTCCTGACTTGCATGAGCAGTTCTTC,CASSPDLHEQFF
TRBV5-1,TRBJ1-6,many,TRBD1,TGCGCCAGCACGGACAGGCTCAGTTCACCCCTCCACTTT,CASTDRLSSPLHF
TRBV30,TRBJ2-7,few,TRBD2,TGTGCCTGGAGTCCGGGACTAGCTTCCTACGAGCAGTACTTC,CAWSPGLASYEQYF
TRBV11-1,TRBJ2-1,-,-,TGTGCCAGCAGCCCTAGAGAGTGGGGCAGGGGAGGCAATGAGCAGTTCTTC,CASSPREWGRGGNEQFF
TRBV2,TRBJ2-2,many,-,TGCAAAGTTGCCTCCGCGAACACCGGGGAGCTGTTTTTT,CKVASANTGELFF
TRBV11-2,TRBJ1-1,many,TRBD1,TGTGCCAGCAGCTTCCAGCTGACCAGGGGGCGTGAAGCTTTCTTT,CASSFQLTRGREAFF
TRBV12-3/TRBV12-4,TRBJ2-6,-,TRBD1,TGTGCCAGCAGTTTGAAGGGCCGGGACAGGGGGCTGTCTGGGGCCAACGTCCTGACTTTC,CASSLKGRDRGLSGANVLTF
TRBV19,TRBJ1-5,many,TRBD1,TGTGCCAGTAGTACAACAGGGGCTGGCAATCAGCCCCAGCATTTT,CASSTTGAGNQPQHF